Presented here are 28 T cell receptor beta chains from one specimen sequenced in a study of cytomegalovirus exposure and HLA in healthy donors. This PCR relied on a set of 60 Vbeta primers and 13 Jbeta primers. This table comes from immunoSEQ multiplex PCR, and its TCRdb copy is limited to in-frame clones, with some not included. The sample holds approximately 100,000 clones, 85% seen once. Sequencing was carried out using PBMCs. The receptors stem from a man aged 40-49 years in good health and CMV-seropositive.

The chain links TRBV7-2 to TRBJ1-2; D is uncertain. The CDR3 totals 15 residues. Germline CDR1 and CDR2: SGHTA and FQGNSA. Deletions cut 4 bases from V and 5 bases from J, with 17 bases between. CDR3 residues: CASSYIDPPPYGYTF. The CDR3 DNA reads TGTGCCAGCAGCTACATCGATCCTCCCCCTTATGGCTACACCTTC. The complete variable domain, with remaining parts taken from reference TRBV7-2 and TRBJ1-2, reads GAGVSQSPSNKVTEKGKDVELRCDPISGHTALYWYRQSLGQGLEFLIYFQGNSAPDKSGLPSDRFSAERTGGSVSTLTIQRTQQEDSAVYLCASSYIDPPPYGYTFGSGTRLTVV.

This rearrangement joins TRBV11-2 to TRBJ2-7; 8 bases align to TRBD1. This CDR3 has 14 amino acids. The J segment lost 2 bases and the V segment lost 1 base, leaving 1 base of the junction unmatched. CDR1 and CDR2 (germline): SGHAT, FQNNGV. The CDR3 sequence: CASSLGTGTYEQYF. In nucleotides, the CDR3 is TGTGCCAGCAGCTTAGGGACAGGGACCTACGAGCAGTACTTC.

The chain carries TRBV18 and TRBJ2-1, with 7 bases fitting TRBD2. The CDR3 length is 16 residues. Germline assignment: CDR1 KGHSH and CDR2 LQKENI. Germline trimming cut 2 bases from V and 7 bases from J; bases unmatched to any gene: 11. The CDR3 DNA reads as TGTGCCAGCTCACCATTGGCGGGAGAGTTAGGGAATGAGCAGTTCTTC. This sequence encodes CASSPLAGELGNEQFF.

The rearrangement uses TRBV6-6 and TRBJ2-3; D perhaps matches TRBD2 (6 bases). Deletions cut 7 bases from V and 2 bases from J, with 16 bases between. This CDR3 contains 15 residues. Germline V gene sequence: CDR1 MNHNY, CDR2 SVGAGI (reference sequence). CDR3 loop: CASIAAAGFTDTQYF. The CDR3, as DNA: TGTGCCAGCATAGCGGCGGCCGGCTTCACAGATACGCAGTATTTT.

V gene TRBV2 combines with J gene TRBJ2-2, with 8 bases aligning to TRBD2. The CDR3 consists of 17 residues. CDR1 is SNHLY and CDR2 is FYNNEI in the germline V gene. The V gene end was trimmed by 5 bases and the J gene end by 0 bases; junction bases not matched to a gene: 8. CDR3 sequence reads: CASSPRGGFANTGELFF. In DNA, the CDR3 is TGTGCCAGCAGTCCCCGGGGGGGCTTCGCGAACACCGGGGAGCTGTTTTTT. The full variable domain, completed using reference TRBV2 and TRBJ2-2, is EPEVTQTPSHQVTQMGQEVILRCVPISNHLYFYWYRQILGQKVEFLVSFYNNEISEKSEIFDDQFSVERPDGSNFTLKIRSTKLEDSAMYFCASSPRGGFANTGELFFGEGSRLTVL.

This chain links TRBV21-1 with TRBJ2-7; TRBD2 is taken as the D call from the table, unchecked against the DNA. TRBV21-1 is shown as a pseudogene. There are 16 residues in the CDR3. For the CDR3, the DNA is TGTGCCAGCAGCAAAGCAAGAGCGGGAGGGCCTAACGAGCAGTACTTC. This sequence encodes CASSKARAGGPNEQYF.

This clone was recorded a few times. This CDR3 is CASSSVLAVGGEQFF. CDR3 in DNA: TGTGCCAGCAGCTCGGTACTAGCGGTAGGGGGTGAGCAGTTCTTC. The chain couples TRBV7-2 to TRBJ2-1; 8 bases are a match to TRBD2. CDR3 length: 15 residues. Trimming cost V 4 bases and J 9 bases; bases outside gene matches: 11. Germline CDR1 and CDR2: SGHTA and FQGNSA.

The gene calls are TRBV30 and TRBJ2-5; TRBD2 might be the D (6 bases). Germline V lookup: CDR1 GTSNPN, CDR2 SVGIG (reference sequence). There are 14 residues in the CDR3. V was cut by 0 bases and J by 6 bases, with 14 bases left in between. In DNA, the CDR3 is TGTGCCTGGAGTGTAGGAGGGTCGATCAAGACCCAGTACTTC. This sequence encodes CAWSVGGSIKTQYF.

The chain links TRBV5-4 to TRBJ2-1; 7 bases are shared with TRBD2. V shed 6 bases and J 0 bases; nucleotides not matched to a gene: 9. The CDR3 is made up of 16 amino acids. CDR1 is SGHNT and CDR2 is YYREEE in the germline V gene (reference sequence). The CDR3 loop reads CASTNPGGSSYNEQFF. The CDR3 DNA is TGTGCCAGCACCAACCCGGGGGGAAGCTCCTACAATGAGCAGTTCTTC.

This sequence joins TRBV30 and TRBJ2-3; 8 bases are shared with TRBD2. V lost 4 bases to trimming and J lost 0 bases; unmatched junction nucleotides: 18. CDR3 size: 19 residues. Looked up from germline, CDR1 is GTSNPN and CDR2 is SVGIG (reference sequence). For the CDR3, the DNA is TGTGCCTGGATAGGCCGGGGGGGGAGAAACGGGGAGAGCACAGATACGCAGTATTTT. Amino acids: CAWIGRGGRNGESTDTQYF. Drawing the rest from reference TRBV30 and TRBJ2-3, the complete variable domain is SQTIHQWPATLVQPVGSPLSLECTVEGTSNPNLYWYRQAAGRGLQLLFYSVGIGQISSEVPQNLSASRPQDRQFILSSKKLLLSDSGFYLCAWIGRGGRNGESTDTQYFGPGTRLTVL.

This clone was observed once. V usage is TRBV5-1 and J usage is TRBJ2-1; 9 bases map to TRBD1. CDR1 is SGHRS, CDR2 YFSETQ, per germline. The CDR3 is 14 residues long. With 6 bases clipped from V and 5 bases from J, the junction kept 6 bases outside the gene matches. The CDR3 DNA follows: TGCGCCAGCAAAACCGGGACAGGGAACAATGAGCAGTTCTTC. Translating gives CASKTGTGNNEQFF.

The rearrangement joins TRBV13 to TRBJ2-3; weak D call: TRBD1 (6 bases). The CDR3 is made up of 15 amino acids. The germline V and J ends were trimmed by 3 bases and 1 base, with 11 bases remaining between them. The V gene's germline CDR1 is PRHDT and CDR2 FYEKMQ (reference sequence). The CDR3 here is CASSFSGVGTDTQYF. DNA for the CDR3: TGTGCCAGCAGCTTTTCAGGGGTGGGCACAGATACGCAGTATTTT.

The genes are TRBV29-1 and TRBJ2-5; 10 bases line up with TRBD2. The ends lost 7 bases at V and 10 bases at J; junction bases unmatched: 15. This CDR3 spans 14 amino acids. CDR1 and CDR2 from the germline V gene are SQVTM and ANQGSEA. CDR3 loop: CSGASGSPSGIQYF. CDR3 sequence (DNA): TGCAGCGGGGCTAGCGGGAGCCCCTCTGGCATCCAGTACTTC.

CDR3 DNA: TGCGCCAGCAGCTCCCCCAAAGGGGATGGCTACACCTTC. Amino acids: CASSSPKGDGYTF. The J gene is TRBJ1-2, the V gene TRBV5-1, with D possibly being TRBD1 (5 bases). Trimming pared 3 bases from V and 6 bases from J, leaving 12 bases between. The germline V gene has CDR1 SGHRS and CDR2 YFSETQ. The CDR3 contains 13 residues. The full variable domain, rest sourced from reference TRBV5-1 and TRBJ1-2, is KAGVTQTPRYLIKTRGQQVTLSCSPISGHRSVSWYQQTPGQGLQFLFEYFSETQRNKGNFPGRFSGRQFSNSRSEMNVSTLELGDSALYLCASSSPKGDGYTFGSGTRLTVV.

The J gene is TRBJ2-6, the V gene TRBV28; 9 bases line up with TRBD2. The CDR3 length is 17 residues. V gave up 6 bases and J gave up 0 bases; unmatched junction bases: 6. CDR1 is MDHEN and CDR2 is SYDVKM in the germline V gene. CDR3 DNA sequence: TGTGCCAGCAGCGATAGCGGGAGAGGCTCTGGGGCCAACGTCCTGACTTTC. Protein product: CASSDSGRGSGANVLTF.

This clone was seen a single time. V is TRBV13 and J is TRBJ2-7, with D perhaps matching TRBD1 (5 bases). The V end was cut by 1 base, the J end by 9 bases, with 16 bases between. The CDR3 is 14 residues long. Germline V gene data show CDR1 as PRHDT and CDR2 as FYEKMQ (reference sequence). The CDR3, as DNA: TGTGCCAGCAGCTTAGCCGGGTCAGGGCCGGCGCAGTACTTC. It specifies CASSLAGSGPAQYF.

The CDR3: CASSFSGSPDTQYF. CDR3 nucleotide sequence: TGCGCCAGCAGCTTTAGCGGGAGTCCAGATACGCAGTATTTT. J is TRBJ2-3 and V is TRBV5-1, with 9 nucleotides matching TRBD2. V was clipped by 2 bases and J by 4 bases; unmatched bases: 2. CDR3 length: 14 residues. Germline loops: CDR1 SGHRS, CDR2 YFSETQ.

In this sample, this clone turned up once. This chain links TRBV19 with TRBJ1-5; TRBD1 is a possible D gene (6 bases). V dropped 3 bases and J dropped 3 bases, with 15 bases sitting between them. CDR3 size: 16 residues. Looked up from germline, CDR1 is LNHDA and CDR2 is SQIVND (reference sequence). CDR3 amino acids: CASSILTGSANQPQHF. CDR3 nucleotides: TGTGCCAGTAGTATTTTAACAGGGTCGGCCAATCAGCCCCAGCATTTT.

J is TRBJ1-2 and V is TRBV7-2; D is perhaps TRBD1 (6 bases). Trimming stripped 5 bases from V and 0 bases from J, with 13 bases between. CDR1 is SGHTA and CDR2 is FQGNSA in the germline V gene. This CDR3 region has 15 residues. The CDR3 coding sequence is TGTGCCAGCAGCCCACGACAGGCATCTAACTATGGCTACACCTTC. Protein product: CASSPRQASNYGYTF.

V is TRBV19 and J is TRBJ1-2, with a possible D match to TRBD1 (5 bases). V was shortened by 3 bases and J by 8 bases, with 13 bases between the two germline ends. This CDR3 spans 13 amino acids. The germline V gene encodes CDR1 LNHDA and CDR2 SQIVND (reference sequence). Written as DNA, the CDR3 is TGTGCCAGTAGTATGGGTAGAAGGGGCGGCTACACCTTC. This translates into CASSMGRRGGYTF. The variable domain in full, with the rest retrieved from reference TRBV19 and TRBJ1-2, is DGGITQSPKYLFRKEGQNVTLSCEQNLNHDAMYWYRQDPGQGLRLIYYSQIVNDFQKGDIAEGYSVSREKKESFPLTVTSAQKNPTAFYLCASSMGRRGGYTFGSGTRLTVV.

CDR3 DNA sequence: TGTGCCAGCAGCCAGGTGAAAGGCTACGAGCAGTACTTC. Protein product: CASSQVKGYEQYF. The gene calls are TRBV7-3 and TRBJ2-7; no clear D gene. CDR1 is SGHTA, CDR2 FQGTGA, per germline. Trimming pared 5 bases from V and 3 bases from J, leaving 11 bases between. This CDR3 contains 13 residues. Together with reference TRBV7-3 and TRBJ2-7, the CDR3 gives the full variable domain: GAGVSQTPSNKVTEKGKYVELRCDPISGHTALYWYRQSLGQGPEFLIYFQGTGAADDSGLPNDRFFAVRPEGSVSTLKIQRTERGDSAVYLCASSQVKGYEQYFGPGTRLTVT.

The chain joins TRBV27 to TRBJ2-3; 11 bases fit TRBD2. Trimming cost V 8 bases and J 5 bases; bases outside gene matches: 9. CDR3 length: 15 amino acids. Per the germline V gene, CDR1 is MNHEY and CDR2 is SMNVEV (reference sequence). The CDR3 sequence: CASYLLSGGGDTQYF. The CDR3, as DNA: TGTGCCAGCTACCTACTTAGCGGGGGGGGAGATACGCAGTATTTT.

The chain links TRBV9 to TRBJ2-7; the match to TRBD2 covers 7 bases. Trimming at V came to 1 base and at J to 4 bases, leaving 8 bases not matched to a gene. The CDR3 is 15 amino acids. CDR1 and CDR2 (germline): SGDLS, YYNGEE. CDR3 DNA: TGTGCCAGCAGCGTATTCAGCGGGGTAGGGTACGAGCAGTACTTC. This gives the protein CASSVFSGVGYEQYF.

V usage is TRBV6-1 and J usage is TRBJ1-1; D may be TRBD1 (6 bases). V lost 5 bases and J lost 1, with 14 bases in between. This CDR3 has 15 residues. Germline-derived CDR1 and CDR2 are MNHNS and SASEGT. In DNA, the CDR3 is TGTGCCAGCAGTTCCTTGACAGGTTCGAACACTGAAGCTTTCTTT. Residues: CASSSLTGSNTEAFF.

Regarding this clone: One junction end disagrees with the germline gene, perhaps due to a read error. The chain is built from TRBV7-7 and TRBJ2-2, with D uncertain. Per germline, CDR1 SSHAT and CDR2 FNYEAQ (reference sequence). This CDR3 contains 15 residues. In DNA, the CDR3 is TGTGCTAGCAGTTCAGGAAGTAGTTTAATCGGGGAGCTGTTTTTT. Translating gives CASSSGSSLIGELFF.

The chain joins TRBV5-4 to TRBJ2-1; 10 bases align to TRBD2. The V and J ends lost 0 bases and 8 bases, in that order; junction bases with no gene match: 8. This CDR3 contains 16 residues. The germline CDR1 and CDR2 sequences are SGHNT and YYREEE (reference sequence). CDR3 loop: CASSLDVRLAGDEQFF. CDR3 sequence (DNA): TGTGCCAGCAGCTTGGATGTCCGTCTAGCGGGAGATGAGCAGTTCTTC.

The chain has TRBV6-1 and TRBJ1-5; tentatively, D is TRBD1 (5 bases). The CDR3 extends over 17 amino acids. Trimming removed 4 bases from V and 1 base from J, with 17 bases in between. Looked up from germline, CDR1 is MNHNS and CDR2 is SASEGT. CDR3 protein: CASSASLGGTSNQPQHF. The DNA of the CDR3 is TGTGCCAGCAGTGCTTCTTTGGGGGGGACGAGCAATCAGCCCCAGCATTTT.

This CDR3 is CASSSTSGGYNEQFF. CDR3 nucleotide sequence: TGTGCCAGCAGTTCTACCTCAGGGGGCTACAATGAGCAGTTCTTC. J is TRBJ2-1 and V is TRBV6-5; 7 bases agree with TRBD1. Germline V gives CDR1 MNHEY, CDR2 SVGAGI. J lost 3 bases, V lost 4 bases, and 6 bases had no gene match. The CDR3 spans 15 residues.